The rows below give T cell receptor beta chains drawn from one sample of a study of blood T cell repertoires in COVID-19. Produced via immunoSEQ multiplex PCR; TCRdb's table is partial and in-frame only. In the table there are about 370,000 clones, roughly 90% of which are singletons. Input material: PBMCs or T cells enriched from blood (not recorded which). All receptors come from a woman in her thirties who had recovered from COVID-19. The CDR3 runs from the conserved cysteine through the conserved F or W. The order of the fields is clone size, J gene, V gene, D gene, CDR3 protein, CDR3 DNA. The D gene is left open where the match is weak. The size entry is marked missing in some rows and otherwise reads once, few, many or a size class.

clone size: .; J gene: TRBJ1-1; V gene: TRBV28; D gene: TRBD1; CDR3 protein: CASSLPPGTGTAEAFF; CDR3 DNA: TGTGCCAGCAGTTTACCCCCTGGGACAGGGACCGCTGAAGCTTTCTTT
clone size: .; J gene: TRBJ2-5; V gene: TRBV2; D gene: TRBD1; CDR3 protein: CASAGQGQETQYF; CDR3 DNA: TGTGCCAGCGCCGGACAGGGGCAAGAGACCCAGTACTTC
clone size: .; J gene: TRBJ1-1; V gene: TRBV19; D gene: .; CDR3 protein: CASSTFSKDEAFF; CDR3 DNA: TGTGCCAGTAGTACATTTAGCAAGGATGAAGCTTTCTTT
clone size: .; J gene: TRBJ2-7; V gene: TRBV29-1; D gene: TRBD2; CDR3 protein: CSVASGRYEQYF; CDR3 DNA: TGCAGCGTGGCCAGCGGGAGATACGAGCAGTACTTC
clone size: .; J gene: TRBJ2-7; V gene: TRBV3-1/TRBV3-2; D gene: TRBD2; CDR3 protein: CASSQGTSVFYEQYF; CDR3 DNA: TGTGCCAGCAGCCAAGGGACTAGCGTTTTCTACGAGCAGTACTTC
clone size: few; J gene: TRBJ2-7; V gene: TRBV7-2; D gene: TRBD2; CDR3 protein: CASSLGDGLAGFYEQYF; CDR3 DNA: TGTGCCAGCAGCTTGGGGGATGGACTAGCGGGATTCTACGAGCAGTACTTC
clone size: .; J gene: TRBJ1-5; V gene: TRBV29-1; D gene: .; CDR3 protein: CSVGGGGNQPQHF; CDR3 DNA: TGCAGCGTTGGCGGGGGTGGCAATCAGCCCCAGCATTTT
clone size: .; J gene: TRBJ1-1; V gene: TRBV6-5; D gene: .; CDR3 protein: CASSYAGRHEAFF; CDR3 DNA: TGTGCCAGCAGTTACGCGGGACGGCATGAAGCTTTCTTT
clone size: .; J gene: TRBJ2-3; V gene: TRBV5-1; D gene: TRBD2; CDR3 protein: CASSIGLAGGTDTQYF; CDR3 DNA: TGCGCCAGCAGCATAGGACTAGCGGGGGGCACAGATACGCAGTATTTT
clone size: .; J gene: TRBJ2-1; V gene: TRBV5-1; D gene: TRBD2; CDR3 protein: CASTTSGSSSYNEQFF; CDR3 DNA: TGCGCCAGTACGACTAGCGGGTCGAGCTCCTACAATGAGCAGTTCTTC
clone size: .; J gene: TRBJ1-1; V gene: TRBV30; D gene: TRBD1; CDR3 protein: CAWSADRAVMNTEAFF; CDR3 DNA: TGTGCCTGGAGTGCAGACAGGGCCGTCATGAACACTGAAGCTTTCTTT
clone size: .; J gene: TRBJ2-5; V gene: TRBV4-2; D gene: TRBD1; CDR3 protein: CASSPYRGPQETQYF; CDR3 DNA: TGTGCCAGCAGTCCCTACAGGGGGCCGCAAGAGACCCAGTACTTC
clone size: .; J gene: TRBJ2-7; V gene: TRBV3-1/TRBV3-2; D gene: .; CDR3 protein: CASSSHSSYEQYF; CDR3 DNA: TGTGCCAGCAGCTCCCATAGTAGCTACGAGCAGTACTTC
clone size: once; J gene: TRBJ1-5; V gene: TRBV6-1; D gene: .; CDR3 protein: CASSEGPDNQPQHF; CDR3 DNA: TGTGCCAGCAGTGAAGGGCCCGACAATCAGCCCCAGCATTTT
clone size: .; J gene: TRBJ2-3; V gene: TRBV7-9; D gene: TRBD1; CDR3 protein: CASSSGMDRGTDTQYF; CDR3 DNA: TGTGCCAGCAGCTCGGGGATGGACAGGGGGACAGATACGCAGTATTTT
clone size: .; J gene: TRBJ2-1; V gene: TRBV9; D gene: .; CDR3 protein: CASSPFPRERQFF; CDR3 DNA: TGTGCCAGCAGCCCCTTTCCCCGGGAGAGGCAGTTCTTC
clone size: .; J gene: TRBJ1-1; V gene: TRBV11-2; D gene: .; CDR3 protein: CASSLKGDTEAFF; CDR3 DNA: TGTGCCAGCAGCTTAAAGGGGGACACTGAAGCTTTCTTT
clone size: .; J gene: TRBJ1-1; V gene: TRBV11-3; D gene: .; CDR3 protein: CASSSDRKTEAFF; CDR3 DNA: TGTGCCAGCAGCTCGGACAGAAAAACTGAAGCTTTCTTT
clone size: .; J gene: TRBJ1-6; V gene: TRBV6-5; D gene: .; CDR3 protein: CASRRQDSPLHF; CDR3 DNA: TGTGCCAGCAGACGACAGGATTCACCCCTCCACTTT
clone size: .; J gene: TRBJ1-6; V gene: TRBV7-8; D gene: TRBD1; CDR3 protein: CASSRRSDRAIHSPLHF; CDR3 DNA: TGTGCCAGCAGCCGACGTTCCGACAGGGCCATACATTCACCCCTCCACTTT
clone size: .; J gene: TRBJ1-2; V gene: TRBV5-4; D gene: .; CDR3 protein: CASSSPQGLYGYTF; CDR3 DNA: TGTGCCAGCAGTTCCCCCCAGGGGTTATATGGCTACACCTTC
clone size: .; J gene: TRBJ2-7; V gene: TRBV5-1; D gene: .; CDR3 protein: CASSDTVGGDGGEQYF; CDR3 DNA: TGCGCCAGCAGCGACACCGTCGGGGGAGATGGGGGGGAGCAGTACTTC